These T cell receptor beta chains were read from a single sample in a study of blood T cell repertoires in COVID-19. Profiled with immunoSEQ multiplex PCR; TCRdb holds only in-frame clones, not every one. The top ten clones hold 15% to 17% of a sample with fewer than 300,000 clones, approximately 84% of them seen once. Material: PBMCs or T cells enriched from blood (not recorded which). The source of these receptors is a man between 18 and 29 years old who had recovered from COVID-19. CDR3s include the opening cysteine and the closing phenylalanine or tryptophan. Fields, in order: D gene, V gene, clone size, J gene, CDR3 DNA, CDR3 protein. A D gene is named only where the DNA matches it firmly. Only part of the rows carry a size: once, few, many, or a class if the clone is expanded.

D gene: TRBD2
V gene: TRBV15
clone size: .
J gene: TRBJ2-1
CDR3 DNA: TGTGCCACCAGCAGAGACCTAGCGGGAGTGGGAAGCAGTCGCAATGAGCAGTTCTTC
CDR3 protein: CATSRDLAGVGSSRNEQFF

D gene: TRBD1
V gene: TRBV5-4
clone size: .
J gene: TRBJ2-3
CDR3 DNA: TGTGCCAGCAGCCGATCGACAGGGCTACGCACAGATACGCAGTATTTT
CDR3 protein: CASSRSTGLRTDTQYF

D gene: .
V gene: TRBV28
clone size: .
J gene: TRBJ2-7
CDR3 DNA: TGTGCCAGCAGTTCGCCCTTTGGGGGCTTCTACTACGAGCAGTACTTC
CDR3 protein: CASSSPFGGFYYEQYF

D gene: .
V gene: TRBV25-1
clone size: .
J gene: TRBJ2-3
CDR3 DNA: TGTGCCAGCAGTGAATTCGAGGGGGCGGGATTGAGCGCAGATACGCAGTATTTT
CDR3 protein: CASSEFEGAGLSADTQYF

D gene: TRBD2
V gene: TRBV6-2/TRBV6-3
clone size: few
J gene: TRBJ2-2
CDR3 DNA: TGTGCCAGCAGCAGCGCGGGAGTTGGCACCGGGGAGCTGTTTTTT
CDR3 protein: CASSSAGVGTGELFF

D gene: .
V gene: TRBV6-5
clone size: .
J gene: TRBJ2-2
CDR3 DNA: TGTGCCAGCAGGCCCCCCAGGGGGGAAACCGGGGAGCTGTTTTTT
CDR3 protein: CASRPPRGETGELFF

D gene: TRBD1
V gene: TRBV28
clone size: few
J gene: TRBJ1-4
CDR3 DNA: TGTGCCAGCAGTTTATTTCTCGGGACAGGAAACGAAAAACTGTTTTTT
CDR3 protein: CASSLFLGTGNEKLFF

D gene: .
V gene: TRBV4-2
clone size: few
J gene: TRBJ2-5
CDR3 DNA: TGTGCCAGCAGCCAGCCCGGGACTGAATCGGAGGCCCAGTACTTC
CDR3 protein: CASSQPGTESEAQYF

D gene: TRBD1
V gene: TRBV2
clone size: .
J gene: TRBJ1-6
CDR3 DNA: TGTGCCAGCAGACAGCAGGGGGCTAATTCACCCCTCCACTTT
CDR3 protein: CASRQQGANSPLHF

D gene: .
V gene: TRBV6-5
clone size: .
J gene: TRBJ2-2
CDR3 DNA: TGTGCCAGCAGTTTCCAAGGACACGACACCGGGGAGCTGTTTTTT
CDR3 protein: CASSFQGHDTGELFF

D gene: .
V gene: TRBV18
clone size: .
J gene: TRBJ1-5
CDR3 DNA: TGTGCCAGCTCACCACAACAGGACAATCAGCCCCAGCATTTT
CDR3 protein: CASSPQQDNQPQHF

D gene: .
V gene: TRBV11-3
clone size: .
J gene: TRBJ2-7
CDR3 DNA: TGTGCCAGCAGCTTAGTTCAGGGTGTCTCCTACGAGCAGTACTTC
CDR3 protein: CASSLVQGVSYEQYF

D gene: TRBD2
V gene: TRBV10-1
clone size: .
J gene: TRBJ2-1
CDR3 DNA: TGCGCCAGCAGTGAGGGGAGGGTGAAGTTCTTC
CDR3 protein: CASSEGRVKFF

D gene: TRBD1
V gene: TRBV5-6
clone size: .
J gene: TRBJ1-6
CDR3 DNA: TGTGCCAGCAGCCACGGACAGGTCAGTTCACCCCTCCACTTT
CDR3 protein: CASSHGQVSSPLHF

D gene: TRBD2
V gene: TRBV6-4
clone size: .
J gene: TRBJ2-3
CDR3 DNA: TGTGCCAGCAGCTCTAGCGGGGGGGCCGCTGATACGCAGTATTTT
CDR3 protein: CASSSSGGAADTQYF

D gene: .
V gene: TRBV5-6
clone size: .
J gene: TRBJ2-7
CDR3 DNA: TGTGCCAGCAGCTGGAGCTCCTACGAGCAGTACTTC
CDR3 protein: CASSWSSYEQYF

D gene: TRBD2
V gene: TRBV12-3/TRBV12-4
clone size: .
J gene: TRBJ2-1
CDR3 DNA: TGTGCCAGCAGTCGGGGGGGCGATGAGCAGTTCTTC
CDR3 protein: CASSRGGDEQFF

D gene: TRBD2
V gene: TRBV4-2
clone size: few
J gene: TRBJ2-3
CDR3 DNA: TGTGCCAGCAGCCAAGGGGCGGGAGGAGGGGACACAGATACGCAGTATTTT
CDR3 protein: CASSQGAGGGDTDTQYF

D gene: .
V gene: TRBV12-3/TRBV12-4
clone size: .
J gene: TRBJ1-2
CDR3 DNA: TGTGCCAGCAGTTTGACGAAGGGGTATGGCTACACCTTC
CDR3 protein: CASSLTKGYGYTF

D gene: .
V gene: TRBV27
clone size: .
J gene: TRBJ1-5
CDR3 DNA: TGTGCCAGCAGCCCGGGGGTCGATCAGCCCCAGCATTTT
CDR3 protein: CASSPGVDQPQHF

D gene: .
V gene: TRBV30
clone size: .
J gene: TRBJ1-4
CDR3 DNA: TGTGCCTGGAGTTCTGTATTTGCAACTAATGAAAAACTGTTTTTT
CDR3 protein: CAWSSVFATNEKLFF

D gene: .
V gene: TRBV4-1
clone size: .
J gene: TRBJ1-1
CDR3 DNA: TGCGCCAGCAGCCAAGGGACAGTAAAAATGAACACTGAAGCTTTCTTT
CDR3 protein: CASSQGTVKMNTEAFF

D gene: TRBD1
V gene: TRBV5-1
clone size: .
J gene: TRBJ2-6
CDR3 DNA: TGCGCCAGCAGCATAGGACAGGGGGCCGGGGCCAACGTCCTGACTTTC
CDR3 protein: CASSIGQGAGANVLTF

D gene: .
V gene: TRBV30
clone size: .
J gene: TRBJ2-5
CDR3 DNA: TGTGCCTGGGGGGTGACGGAGGAGACCCAGTACTTC
CDR3 protein: CAWGVTEETQYF

D gene: .
V gene: TRBV3-1/TRBV3-2
clone size: once
J gene: TRBJ1-2
CDR3 DNA: TGTGCCAGCAGCCAAGATCTTCCTTTCCTGACAGGTGGCTATGGCTACACCTTC
CDR3 protein: CASSQDLPFLTGGYGYTF

D gene: .
V gene: TRBV3-1/TRBV3-2
clone size: .
J gene: TRBJ1-1
CDR3 DNA: TGTGCCAGCACTAGGGGGGGGACCAACACTGAAGCTTTCTTT
CDR3 protein: CASTRGGTNTEAFF

D gene: .
V gene: TRBV7-9
clone size: .
J gene: TRBJ2-1
CDR3 DNA: TGTGCCAGCAGCTTATTCAGGGTCTGGGAGCAGTTCTTC
CDR3 protein: CASSLFRVWEQFF

D gene: TRBD1
V gene: TRBV7-6
clone size: .
J gene: TRBJ2-5
CDR3 DNA: TGTGCCAGCAGCATGCCCCTCACAGGGGTTGGGACCCAGTACTTC
CDR3 protein: CASSMPLTGVGTQYF

D gene: .
V gene: TRBV27
clone size: .
J gene: TRBJ1-5
CDR3 DNA: TGTGCCAGCAGTTTACAGTCAGGGGGCAATCAGCCCCAGCATTTT
CDR3 protein: CASSLQSGGNQPQHF

D gene: TRBD1
V gene: TRBV18
clone size: once
J gene: TRBJ1-3
CDR3 DNA: TGTGCCAGCTCACCACTCGGACAGGGATACCTAGCTGGAAACACCATATATTTT
CDR3 protein: CASSPLGQGYLAGNTIYF

D gene: .
V gene: TRBV21-1
clone size: once
J gene: TRBJ2-7
CDR3 DNA: TGTGCCAGCAGCAGACGATTGGGTGGAGCCCTACGGGAGCAGTACTTC
CDR3 protein: CASSRRLGGALREQYF

D gene: .
V gene: TRBV30
clone size: .
J gene: TRBJ1-1
CDR3 DNA: TGTGCCTGGAGTGGTCTAACAGTGGCTTTCTTT
CDR3 protein: CAWSGLTVAFF

D gene: .
V gene: TRBV4-1
clone size: once
J gene: TRBJ1-5
CDR3 DNA: TGCGCCAGCAGCCAAGACAGGGCCAGGGCGGTTCAGCCCCAGCATTTT
CDR3 protein: CASSQDRARAVQPQHF

D gene: TRBD1
V gene: TRBV23-1
clone size: .
J gene: TRBJ2-2
CDR3 DNA: TGCGCCAGCAGTCAATTCGGGACAGGGGAAAAGAACACCGGGGAGCTGTTTTTT
CDR3 protein: CASSQFGTGEKNTGELFF

D gene: .
V gene: TRBV9
clone size: .
J gene: TRBJ2-1
CDR3 DNA: TGTGCCAGCAGCGTAGTTTCTAGTTCCAATGAGCAGTTCTTC
CDR3 protein: CASSVVSSSNEQFF

D gene: .
V gene: TRBV28
clone size: few
J gene: TRBJ1-2
CDR3 DNA: TGTGCCAGCAGTTTTTTCGGTGCCTATGGCTACACCTTC
CDR3 protein: CASSFFGAYGYTF

D gene: .
V gene: TRBV28
clone size: .
J gene: TRBJ1-2
CDR3 DNA: TGTGCCAGCAGCCCCCCCGGCTATGGCTACACCTTC
CDR3 protein: CASSPPGYGYTF

D gene: .
V gene: TRBV7-9
clone size: once
J gene: TRBJ2-1
CDR3 DNA: TGTGCCAGCAGCTTAGTCTTCGGGATTGTCGGAGTCTATGAGCAGTTCTTC
CDR3 protein: CASSLVFGIVGVYEQFF

D gene: .
V gene: TRBV27
clone size: .
J gene: TRBJ1-2
CDR3 DNA: TGTGCCAGCAGTAAGGACACAACTAACTATGGCTACACCTTC
CDR3 protein: CASSKDTTNYGYTF

D gene: .
V gene: TRBV2
clone size: few
J gene: TRBJ1-6
CDR3 DNA: TGTGCCAGCAGTGAGTTGGCAAATTCACCCCTCCACTTT
CDR3 protein: CASSELANSPLHF

D gene: TRBD2
V gene: TRBV5-4
clone size: .
J gene: TRBJ2-7
CDR3 DNA: TGTGCCAGCAGCGGAACTAGCGGGGGGGCATACGAGCAGTACTTC
CDR3 protein: CASSGTSGGAYEQYF

D gene: TRBD1
V gene: TRBV5-6
clone size: .
J gene: TRBJ1-2
CDR3 DNA: TGTGCCAGCAGCAGGAAGACCGGGACAGGGAATGGCTACACCTTC
CDR3 protein: CASSRKTGTGNGYTF

D gene: TRBD1
V gene: TRBV5-1
clone size: .
J gene: TRBJ1-4
CDR3 DNA: TGCGCCAGCAGCCCACACGGATCCGCCGGGACAGGGGTTGAAAAACTGTTTTTT
CDR3 protein: CASSPHGSAGTGVEKLFF

D gene: .
V gene: TRBV5-1
clone size: .
J gene: TRBJ2-5
CDR3 DNA: TGCGCCAGCAGCGCCTCTTCGGCCGGGGCCCAGTACTTC
CDR3 protein: CASSASSAGAQYF

D gene: TRBD1
V gene: TRBV30
clone size: .
J gene: TRBJ1-5
CDR3 DNA: TGTGCCTGGAGTCAAAGACAGGGAAGTCAGCCCCAGCATTTT
CDR3 protein: CAWSQRQGSQPQHF

D gene: .
V gene: TRBV19
clone size: few
J gene: TRBJ1-3
CDR3 DNA: TGTGCCAGTAGTGCCTATGACATCCGTTCTGGAAACACCATATATTTT
CDR3 protein: CASSAYDIRSGNTIYF

D gene: TRBD1
V gene: TRBV7-9
clone size: .
J gene: TRBJ1-2
CDR3 DNA: TGTGCCAGCAGGATAGAGCCGACAGGGGGACTAGAAGGGTATGGCTACACCTTC
CDR3 protein: CASRIEPTGGLEGYGYTF

D gene: TRBD2
V gene: TRBV6-7
clone size: .
J gene: TRBJ2-7
CDR3 DNA: TGTGCCGGTGGTGGCGGGACTAGCTGCGAGCAGTACTTC
CDR3 protein: CAGGGGTSCEQYF

D gene: .
V gene: TRBV20-1
clone size: few
J gene: TRBJ2-7
CDR3 DNA: TGCAGTGCTAGTTTGTGGCCAAGCTCCTACGAGCAGTACTTC
CDR3 protein: CSASLWPSSYEQYF

D gene: TRBD2
V gene: TRBV2
clone size: .
J gene: TRBJ2-3
CDR3 DNA: TGTGCCAGCGGACTAGCGGGGACCACAGATACGCAGTATTTT
CDR3 protein: CASGLAGTTDTQYF

D gene: TRBD1
V gene: TRBV12-5
clone size: .
J gene: TRBJ1-5
CDR3 DNA: TGTGCTAGTGGTTTGGCACAGGGGGCAAGCAATCAGCCCCAGCATTTT
CDR3 protein: CASGLAQGASNQPQHF

D gene: .
V gene: TRBV27
clone size: .
J gene: TRBJ1-5
CDR3 DNA: TGTGCCAGCAGTTTAGGGGCAGGGAGGAATCAGCCCCAGCATTTT
CDR3 protein: CASSLGAGRNQPQHF

D gene: TRBD2
V gene: TRBV14
clone size: .
J gene: TRBJ2-1
CDR3 DNA: TGTGCCAGCAGCCAAGTTGCGCTAGCGGATAACAATGAGCAGTTCTTC
CDR3 protein: CASSQVALADNNEQFF

D gene: .
V gene: TRBV7-6
clone size: .
J gene: TRBJ2-2
CDR3 DNA: TGTGCCAGCAGCTTAAGTCCCGGACATACCGGGGAGCTGTTTTTT
CDR3 protein: CASSLSPGHTGELFF

D gene: .
V gene: TRBV13
clone size: .
J gene: TRBJ1-1
CDR3 DNA: TGTGCCAGCAGCGCGGGAGCGAACACTGAAGCTTTCTTT
CDR3 protein: CASSAGANTEAFF

D gene: TRBD1
V gene: TRBV30
clone size: .
J gene: TRBJ1-3
CDR3 DNA: TGTGCCTGGAGTCCCGGGACAGGGGTAACTGGAAACACCATATATTTT
CDR3 protein: CAWSPGTGVTGNTIYF

D gene: TRBD2
V gene: TRBV2
clone size: .
J gene: TRBJ2-3
CDR3 DNA: TGTGCCAGCAGTGAAGTGGGGCGGGGGGCCGGTACGCAGTATTTT
CDR3 protein: CASSEVGRGAGTQYF

D gene: .
V gene: TRBV18
clone size: .
J gene: TRBJ2-1
CDR3 DNA: TGTGCCAGCTCACCACGGTTGGGGGGAGTGGGCTCCTACAATGAGCAGTTCTTC
CDR3 protein: CASSPRLGGVGSYNEQFF

D gene: TRBD1
V gene: TRBV4-1
clone size: .
J gene: TRBJ1-3
CDR3 DNA: TGCGCCAGCAGCCTCCCGGGACAGGGGGGTAGCTCTGGAAACACCATATATTTT
CDR3 protein: CASSLPGQGGSSGNTIYF

D gene: TRBD1
V gene: TRBV4-1
clone size: .
J gene: TRBJ1-6
CDR3 DNA: TGCGCCAGCAGCCAAGGACAGGGGGCTCGATCACCCCTCCACTTT
CDR3 protein: CASSQGQGARSPLHF